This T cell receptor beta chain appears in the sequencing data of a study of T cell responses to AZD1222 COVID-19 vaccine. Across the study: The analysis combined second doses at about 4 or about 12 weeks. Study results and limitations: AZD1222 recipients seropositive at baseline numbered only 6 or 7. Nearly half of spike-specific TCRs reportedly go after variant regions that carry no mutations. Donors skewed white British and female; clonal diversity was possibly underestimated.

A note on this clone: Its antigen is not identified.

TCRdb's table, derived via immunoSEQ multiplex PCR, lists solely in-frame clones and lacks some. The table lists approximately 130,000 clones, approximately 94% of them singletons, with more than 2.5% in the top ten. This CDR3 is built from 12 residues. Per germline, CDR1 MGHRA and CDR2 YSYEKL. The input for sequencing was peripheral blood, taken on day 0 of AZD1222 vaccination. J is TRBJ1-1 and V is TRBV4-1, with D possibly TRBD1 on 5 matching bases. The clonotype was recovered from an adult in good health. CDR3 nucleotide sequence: TGCGCTACGGCGGGGGTAGGCGCTGAAGCTTTCTTT. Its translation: CATAGVGAEAFF.